What follows are 20 T cell receptor beta chains derived from one specimen sequenced in a study of regulatory T cells in long-lasting Graves disease. TCR beta libraries were built with iRepertoire HTBI primers and Arm-PCR of CDR3 regions. TCRdb re-derived calls from the multiplex PCR reads in MiXCR, one entry per CDR3 protein. In the table there are 600,000 to 800,000 distinct CDR3 sequences, about 30% of which are singletons. Regarding time point: persistent/refractory GD, antithyroid drugs over 5 years with positive TRAb. From RNA extracted from PBMCs, the TCR library was made. The sample here was peripheral blood mononuclear cells (PBMCs), taken when the disease was refractory, from a patient treated with antithyroid drugs. The receptors shown here come from a female donor with Graves disease.

This chain links TRBV19 with TRBJ1-2; D is perhaps TRBD1 (5 bases). Per the germline V gene, CDR1 is LNHDA and CDR2 is SQIVND (reference sequence). Trimming took 0 bases from V and 6 from J, leaving 14 bases between them. This CDR3 has 15 amino acids. CDR3 sequence reads: CASSIEAGSGDGYTF. DNA for the CDR3: TGTGCCAGTAGTATAGAAGCAGGGAGCGGTGATGGCTACACCTTC.

This clonotype came up a few times. The CDR3 DNA sequence: TGTGCCTGGAGGGCCTCGTGGGGCGGGAGATGGTACGAGCAGTACTTC. Its translation: CAWRASWGGRWYEQYF. This rearrangement joins TRBV30 to TRBJ2-7; 7 bases line up with TRBD2. Germline CDR1 is GTSNPN and CDR2 is SVGIG (reference sequence). The V gene end was trimmed by 3 bases and the J gene end by 4 bases; junction bases not matched to a gene: 15. The CDR3 covers 16 residues.

This clonotype was counted only a few times. This chain uses TRBV29-1 with TRBJ1-5, with D perhaps TRBD1 (5 bases). Germline V CDR1 and CDR2: SQVTM, ANQGSEA. Trimming took off 7 bases at V and 5 bases at J, with 18 bases between the two ends. The CDR3 totals 14 residues. CDR3 DNA: TGCAGCGCCCGAGTTTCGGGGGAGCATCAGCCCCAGCATTTT. Translated: CSARVSGEHQPQHF.

This clonotype occurred a few times. The J gene is TRBJ1-2, the V gene TRBV7-9; a weak D match, TRBD1 (5 bases). With 7 bases removed from V and 4 bases from J, the gap between germline ends came to 13 bases. CDR3 length: 13 amino acids. The V gene's germline CDR1 is SEHNR and CDR2 FQNEAQ (reference sequence). CDR3 sequence reads: CASNLGRTYGYTF. The CDR3 nucleotides are TGTGCCAGCAACCTGGGGCGGACCTATGGCTACACCTTC.

This clonotype was picked up one time. A clone one base away is much larger, so this may be a read error. The CDR3 DNA reads as TGTGCCAGCAGCCCCTGGGGGGGACAAGGGACCCAGTACTTC. Residues: CASSPWGGQGTQYF. This sequence joins TRBV11-2 and TRBJ2-5; D possibly corresponds to TRBD2 (7 bases). Germline V gene sequence: CDR1 SGHAT, CDR2 FQNNGV. This CDR3 region has 14 residues.

The CDR3 DNA sequence: TGTGCCAGCAGTCCAAAAGGACTCTCCTCAGTGTACAATGAGCAGTTCTTC. This sequence encodes CASSPKGLSSVYNEQFF. The V call is TRBV27, the J call TRBJ2-1, with D possibly matching TRBD2 (5 bases). The CDR3 has 17 amino acids. The germline V and J ends were trimmed by 5 bases and 4 bases, with 21 bases remaining between them. CDR1 MNHEY and CDR2 SMNVEV come from the germline V gene (reference sequence).

This clonotype occurred many times. This sequence joins TRBV7-2 and TRBJ2-7; 7 bases map to TRBD1. Germline V lookup: CDR1 SGHTA, CDR2 FQGNSA. V shed 11 bases and J 3 bases; nucleotides not matched to a gene: 16. The length of the CDR3 is 15 residues. The CDR3 coding sequence is TGTGCCGAAACCCCCCCGACAGGGACAATCTACGAGCAGTACTTC. Amino acids: CAETPPTGTIYEQYF.

This clonotype has a count of ten or more. The chain is built from TRBV27 and TRBJ1-2; tentative D call: TRBD1 (6 bases). V was shortened by 5 bases and J by 3 bases, with 19 bases between the two germline ends. Per the germline V gene, CDR1 is MNHEY and CDR2 is SMNVEV (reference sequence). The CDR3 sequence is 16 residues long. This CDR3 is CASSPQGRRADYGYTF. The CDR3 DNA follows: TGTGCCAGCAGTCCACAGGGCAGGCGAGCAGACTATGGCTACACCTTC.

This clonotype was seen more than once but under ten times. The CDR3 coding sequence is TGCAGCGTTGTTTCGGTGAACACCGGGGAGCTGTTTTTT. This gives the protein CSVVSVNTGELFF. The chain employs TRBV29-1 and TRBJ2-2; D is ambiguous. The CDR3 length is 13 residues. The ends were cut back, 4 bases at V and 1 base at J, with 7 bases in the middle. Germline-derived CDR1 and CDR2 are SQVTM and ANQGSEA.

This chain joins TRBV6-1 and TRBJ1-6; D is perhaps TRBD1 (5 bases). The CDR3 totals 13 residues. Germline values: CDR1 MNHNS, CDR2 SASEGT. Trimming took 10 bases from V and 6 from J, leaving 13 bases between them. For the CDR3, the DNA is TGTGCCACCAGAGACAGTTTTAATTCACCCCTCCACTTT. Amino acid sequence: CATRDSFNSPLHF.

V gene TRBV2 combines with J gene TRBJ1-5; possible D gene TRBD1, 6 bases. CDR3 size: 16 residues. Trimming stripped 6 bases from V and 0 bases from J, with 15 bases between. Germline CDR1 reads SNHLY; CDR2 reads FYNNEI. This chain's CDR3 is CASRGIGGYSNQPQHF. The CDR3 DNA reads as TGTGCCAGCAGGGGGATAGGGGGTTATAGCAATCAGCCCCAGCATTTT.

The rearrangement joins TRBV29-1 to TRBJ1-1; the match to TRBD1 covers 8 bases. The germline gives CDR1 SQVTM, CDR2 ANQGSEA. There are 15 residues in the CDR3. The V and J ends lost 7 bases and 6 bases, in that order; junction bases with no gene match: 16. The CDR3 region is CSARTGRGVQAEAFF. The CDR3 DNA is TGCAGCGCCCGGACAGGGCGGGGGGTGCAGGCTGAAGCTTTCTTT.

The V gene is TRBV10-3, the J gene TRBJ2-5; 7 bases line up with TRBD2. J was trimmed by 5 bases and V by 4 bases; bases with no gene match: 19. Germline loops: CDR1 ENHRY, CDR2 SYGVKD. CDR3 length: 18 residues. The CDR3 sequence: CAISGLYSGRGVTETQYF. The CDR3 bases are TGTGCCATCAGTGGCTTATACTCGGGACGGGGGGTTACGGAGACCCAGTACTTC.

This chain connects TRBV29-1 to TRBJ2-7; 11 bases fit TRBD1. The germline V gene has CDR1 SQVTM and CDR2 ANQGSEA. Trimming at V came to 2 bases and at J to 4 bases, leaving 7 bases not matched to a gene. The CDR3 is 15 residues long. This CDR3 is CSVESDRGRSYEQYF. CDR3 nucleotides: TGCAGCGTTGAATCGGACAGGGGGCGCAGTTACGAGCAGTACTTC.

The CDR3: CASSYSGGAVTYEQYF. As DNA, the CDR3 is TGTGCCAGCAGTTACTCGGGGGGGGCAGTGACCTACGAGCAGTACTTC. The chain employs TRBV6-6 and TRBJ2-7, with D maybe TRBD2 (7 bases). Per germline, CDR1 MNHNY and CDR2 SVGAGI (reference sequence). The CDR3 sequence is 16 residues long. V was shortened by 0 bases and J by 2 bases, with 14 bases between the two germline ends.

This clonotype has only a few counts. This rearrangement joins TRBV6-1 to TRBJ1-5, with D unresolved. Germline-derived CDR1 and CDR2 are MNHNS and SASEGT. The CDR3 runs to 14 residues. With 5 bases removed from V and 7 bases from J, the gap between germline ends came to 15 bases. The CDR3: CASSPSGVRQPQHF. In nucleotides, the CDR3 is TGTGCCAGCAGTCCCTCCGGGGTACGACAGCCCCAGCATTTT.

The rearrangement joins TRBV19 to TRBJ1-5, with TRBD1 matching 7 bases. The V gene's germline CDR1 is LNHDA and CDR2 SQIVND (reference sequence). The CDR3 is 15 residues long. J was trimmed by 3 bases and V by 8 bases; bases with no gene match: 10. The CDR3 DNA follows: TGTGCCAGTTCCGAAGCTGGGACAGACAATCAGCCCCAGCATTTT. This translates into CASSEAGTDNQPQHF.

This clonotype was observed a handful of times. V is TRBV5-1 and J is TRBJ2-5, with D perhaps matching TRBD1 or TRBD2 (5 bases each). CDR1 SGHRS and CDR2 YFSETQ come from the germline V gene. The germline V and J ends were trimmed by 3 bases and 0 bases, with 9 bases remaining between them. The CDR3 contains 14 residues. The CDR3 DNA is TGCGCCAGCAGCTGGGGACGGAACCAAGAGACCCAGTACTTC. This encodes CASSWGRNQETQYF.

This clonotype was seen a few times. The V call is TRBV6-5, the J call TRBJ1-1, with no clear D. Germline CDR1 is MNHEY and CDR2 is SVGAGI. Trimming pared 0 bases from V and 0 bases from J, leaving 11 bases between. The CDR3 consists of 16 residues. CDR3 sequence: CASSYSAAVMNTEAFF. CDR3 nucleotides: TGTGCCAGCAGTTACTCGGCCGCGGTTATGAACACTGAAGCTTTCTTT.

The DNA of the CDR3 is TGTGCCAGCAGTGAGCTCAGGACAAAAGCCCGCGAGCAGTACTTC. This encodes CASSELRTKAREQYF. The chain is built from TRBV6-1 and TRBJ2-7; D is perhaps TRBD1 (5 bases). The CDR3 extends over 15 amino acids. Germline V gives CDR1 MNHNS, CDR2 SASEGT. Trimming removed 3 bases from V and 6 bases from J, with 18 bases in between.